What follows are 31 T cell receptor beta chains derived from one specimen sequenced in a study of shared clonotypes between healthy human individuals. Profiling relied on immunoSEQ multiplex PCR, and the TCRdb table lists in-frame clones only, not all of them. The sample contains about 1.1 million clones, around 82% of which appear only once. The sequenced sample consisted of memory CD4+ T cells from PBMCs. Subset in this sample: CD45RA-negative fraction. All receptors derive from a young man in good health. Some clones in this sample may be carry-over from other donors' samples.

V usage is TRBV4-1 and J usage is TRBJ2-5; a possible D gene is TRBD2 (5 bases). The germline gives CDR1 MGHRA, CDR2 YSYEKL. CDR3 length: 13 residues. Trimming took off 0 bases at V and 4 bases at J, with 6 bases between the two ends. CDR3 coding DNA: TGCGCCAGCAGCCAAGATGGGAGAGAGACCCAGTACTTC. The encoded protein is CASSQDGRETQYF.

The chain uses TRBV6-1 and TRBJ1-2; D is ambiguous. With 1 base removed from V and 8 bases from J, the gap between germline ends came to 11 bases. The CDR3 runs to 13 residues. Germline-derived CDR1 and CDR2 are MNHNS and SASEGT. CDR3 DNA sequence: TGTGCCAGCAGTGAAGATCGAGCTAGCGGCTACACCTTC. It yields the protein CASSEDRASGYTF.

In DNA, the CDR3 is TGTGCCAGCAGCTTGTATTCTCGTCCGGGGGTTGGGGCCAACGTCCTGACTTTC. Translated: CASSLYSRPGVGANVLTF. The V and J genes are TRBV5-6 and TRBJ2-6, with D possibly being TRBD2 (6 bases). The CDR3 spans 18 residues. Germline V CDR1 and CDR2: SGHDT, YYEEEE. Deletions cut 1 base from V and 3 bases from J, with 17 bases between.

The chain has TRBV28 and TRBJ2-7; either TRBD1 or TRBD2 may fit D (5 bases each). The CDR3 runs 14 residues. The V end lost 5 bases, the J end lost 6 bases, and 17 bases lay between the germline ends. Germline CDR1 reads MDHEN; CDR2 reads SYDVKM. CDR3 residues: CASSRGVPLREQYF. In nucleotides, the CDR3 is TGTGCCAGCAGTCGAGGGGTCCCCCTACGCGAGCAGTACTTC.

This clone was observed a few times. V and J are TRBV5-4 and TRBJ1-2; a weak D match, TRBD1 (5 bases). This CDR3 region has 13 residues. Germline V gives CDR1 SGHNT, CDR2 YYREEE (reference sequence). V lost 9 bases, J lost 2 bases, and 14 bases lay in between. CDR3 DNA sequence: TGTGCCACCTCGCGAGGGGAGAACTATGGCTACACCTTC. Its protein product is CATSRGENYGYTF.

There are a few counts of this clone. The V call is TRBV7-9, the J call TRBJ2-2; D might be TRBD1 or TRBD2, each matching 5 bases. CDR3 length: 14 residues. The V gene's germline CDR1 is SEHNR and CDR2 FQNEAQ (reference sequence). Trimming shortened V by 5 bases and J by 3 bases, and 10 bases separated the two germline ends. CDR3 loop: CASSRDPYTGELFF. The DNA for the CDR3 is TGTGCCAGCAGCCGGGACCCTTACACCGGGGAGCTGTTTTTT. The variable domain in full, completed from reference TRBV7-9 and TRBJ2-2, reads DTGVSQNPRHKITKRGQNVTFRCDPISEHNRLYWYRQTLGQGPEFLTYFQNEAQLEKSRLLSDRFSAERPKGSFSTLEIQRTEQGDSAMYLCASSRDPYTGELFFGEGSRLTVL.

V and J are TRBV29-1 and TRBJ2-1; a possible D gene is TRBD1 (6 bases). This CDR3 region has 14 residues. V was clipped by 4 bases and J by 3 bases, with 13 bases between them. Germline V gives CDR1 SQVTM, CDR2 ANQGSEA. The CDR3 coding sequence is TGCAGCGTTGGAAGGGACATAAGCTACAATGAGCAGTTCTTC. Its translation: CSVGRDISYNEQFF.

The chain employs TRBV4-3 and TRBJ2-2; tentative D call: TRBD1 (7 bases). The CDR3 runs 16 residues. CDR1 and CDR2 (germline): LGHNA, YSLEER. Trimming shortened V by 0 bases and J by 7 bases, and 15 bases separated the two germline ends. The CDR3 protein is CASSQDRRQGGGELFF. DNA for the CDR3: TGCGCCAGCAGCCAAGATAGAAGACAGGGAGGCGGGGAGCTGTTTTTT.

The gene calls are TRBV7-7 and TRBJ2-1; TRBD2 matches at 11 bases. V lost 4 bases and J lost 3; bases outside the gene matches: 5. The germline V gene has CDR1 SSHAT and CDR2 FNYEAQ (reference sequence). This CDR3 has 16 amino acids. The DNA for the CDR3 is TGTGCCAGCAGCTCGGCTAGCGGGAGGAACTACAATGAGCAGTTCTTC. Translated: CASSSASGRNYNEQFF.

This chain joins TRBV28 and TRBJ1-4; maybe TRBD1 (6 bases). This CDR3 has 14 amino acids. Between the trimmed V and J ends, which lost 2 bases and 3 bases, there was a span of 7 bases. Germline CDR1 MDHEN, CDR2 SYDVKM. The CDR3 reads CASSLQGPNEKLFF. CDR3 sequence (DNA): TGTGCCAGCAGTTTACAGGGGCCTAATGAAAAACTGTTTTTT. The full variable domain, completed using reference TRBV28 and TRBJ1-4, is DVKVTQSSRYLVKRTGEKVFLECVQDMDHENMFWYRQDPGLGLRLIYFSYDVKMKEKGDIPEGYSVSREKKERFSLILESASTNQTSMYLCASSLQGPNEKLFFGSGTQLSVL.

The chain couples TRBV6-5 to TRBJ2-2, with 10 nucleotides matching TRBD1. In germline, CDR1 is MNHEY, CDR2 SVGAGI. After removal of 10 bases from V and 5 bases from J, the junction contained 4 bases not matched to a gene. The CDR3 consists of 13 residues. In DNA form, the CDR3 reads TGTGCCACCGCGGACAGGGGGACCGGGGAGCTGTTTTTT. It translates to CATADRGTGELFF.

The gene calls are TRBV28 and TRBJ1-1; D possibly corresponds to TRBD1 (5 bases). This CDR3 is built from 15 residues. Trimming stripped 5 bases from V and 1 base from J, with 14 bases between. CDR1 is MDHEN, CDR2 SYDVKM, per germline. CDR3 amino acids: CASSTGGGRNTEAFF. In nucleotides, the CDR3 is TGTGCCAGCAGTACAGGTGGGGGACGGAACACTGAAGCTTTCTTT. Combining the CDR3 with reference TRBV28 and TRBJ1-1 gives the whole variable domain DVKVTQSSRYLVKRTGEKVFLECVQDMDHENMFWYRQDPGLGLRLIYFSYDVKMKEKGDIPEGYSVSREKKERFSLILESASTNQTSMYLCASSTGGGRNTEAFFGQGTRLTVV.

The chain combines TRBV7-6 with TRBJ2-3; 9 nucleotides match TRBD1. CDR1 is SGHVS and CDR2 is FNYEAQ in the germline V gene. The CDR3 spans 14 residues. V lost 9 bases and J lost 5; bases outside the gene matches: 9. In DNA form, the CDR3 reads TGTGCCAGTTCACAGGGGGCGCATGGAGATACGCAGTATTTT. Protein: CASSQGAHGDTQYF.

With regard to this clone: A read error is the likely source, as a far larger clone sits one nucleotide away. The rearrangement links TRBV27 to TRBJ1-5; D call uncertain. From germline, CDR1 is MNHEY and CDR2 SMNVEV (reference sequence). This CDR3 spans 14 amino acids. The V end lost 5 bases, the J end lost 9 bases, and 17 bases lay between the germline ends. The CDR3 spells CASSPGGREGPQHF. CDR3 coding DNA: TGTGCCAGCAGTCCCGGCGGACGAGAAGGGCCCCAGCATTTT.

The CDR3 DNA sequence: TGTGCCAGCAGCTTTCGCACTAGCGGGACACCCTACAATGAGCAGTTCTTC. The encoded protein is CASSFRTSGTPYNEQFF. The chain couples TRBV5-4 to TRBJ2-1; 10 bases map to TRBD2. This CDR3 spans 17 amino acids. Trimming took 2 bases from V and 2 from J; bases not matched to a gene: 7. Per germline, CDR1 SGHNT and CDR2 YYREEE (reference sequence).

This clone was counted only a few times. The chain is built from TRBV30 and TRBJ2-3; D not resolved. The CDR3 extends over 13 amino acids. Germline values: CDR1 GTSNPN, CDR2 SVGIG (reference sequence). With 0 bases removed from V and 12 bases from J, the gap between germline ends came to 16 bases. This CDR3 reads CAWSVRTNSHQYF. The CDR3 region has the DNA TGTGCCTGGAGTGTACGTACTAACTCCCACCAGTATTTT. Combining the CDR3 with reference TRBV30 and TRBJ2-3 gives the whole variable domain SQTIHQWPATLVQPVGSPLSLECTVEGTSNPNLYWYRQAAGRGLQLLFYSVGIGQISSEVPQNLSASRPQDRQFILSSKKLLLSDSGFYLCAWSVRTNSHQYFGPGTRLTVL.

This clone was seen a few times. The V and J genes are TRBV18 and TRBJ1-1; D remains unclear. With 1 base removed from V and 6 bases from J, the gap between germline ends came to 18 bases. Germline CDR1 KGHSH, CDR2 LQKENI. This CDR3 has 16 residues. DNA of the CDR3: TGTGCCAGCTCACCACTGACCTCGCCCCGTAGCGCTGAAGCTTTCTTT. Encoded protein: CASSPLTSPRSAEAFF.

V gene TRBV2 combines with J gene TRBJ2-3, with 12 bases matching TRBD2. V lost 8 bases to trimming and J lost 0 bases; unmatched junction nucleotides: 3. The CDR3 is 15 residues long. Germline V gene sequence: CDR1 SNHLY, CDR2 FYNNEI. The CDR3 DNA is TGTGCCAGCCCCGGACTAGCGGGAAGCACAGATACGCAGTATTTT. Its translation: CASPGLAGSTDTQYF.

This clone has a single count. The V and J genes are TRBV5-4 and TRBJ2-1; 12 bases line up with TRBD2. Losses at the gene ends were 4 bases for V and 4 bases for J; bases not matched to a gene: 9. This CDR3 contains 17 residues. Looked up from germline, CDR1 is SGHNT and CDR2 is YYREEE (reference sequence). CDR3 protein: CASSPGLAGGAYNEQFF. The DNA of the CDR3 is TGTGCCAGCAGCCCCGGTCTAGCGGGGGGGGCTTACAATGAGCAGTTCTTC.

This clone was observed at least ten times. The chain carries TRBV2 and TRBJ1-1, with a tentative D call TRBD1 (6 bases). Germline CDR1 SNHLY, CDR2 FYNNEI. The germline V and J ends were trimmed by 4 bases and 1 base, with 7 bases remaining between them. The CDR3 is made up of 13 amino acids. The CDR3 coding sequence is TGTGCCAGCAGTGGGGACACGAACACTGAAGCTTTCTTT. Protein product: CASSGDTNTEAFF.

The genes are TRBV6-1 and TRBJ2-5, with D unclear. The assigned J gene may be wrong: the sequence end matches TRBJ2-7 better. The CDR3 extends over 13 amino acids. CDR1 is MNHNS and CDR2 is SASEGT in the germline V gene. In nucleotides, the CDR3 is TGTGCCAGCAGTGAATTCCGGGCCTACGAGCAGTACTTC. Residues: CASSEFRAYEQYF.

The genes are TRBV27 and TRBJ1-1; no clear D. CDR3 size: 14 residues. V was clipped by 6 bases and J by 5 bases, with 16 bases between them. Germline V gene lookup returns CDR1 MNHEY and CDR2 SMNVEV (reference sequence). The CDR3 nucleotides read TGTGCCAGCAGCACCACAGTCCACGGGACTGAAGCTTTCTTT. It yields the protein CASSTTVHGTEAFF.

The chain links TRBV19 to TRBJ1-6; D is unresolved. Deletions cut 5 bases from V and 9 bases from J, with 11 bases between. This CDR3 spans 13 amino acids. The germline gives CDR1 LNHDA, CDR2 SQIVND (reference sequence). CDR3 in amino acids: CASSPRSPSPLHF. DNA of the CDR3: TGTGCCAGTAGTCCACGGAGTCCTTCACCCCTCCACTTT.

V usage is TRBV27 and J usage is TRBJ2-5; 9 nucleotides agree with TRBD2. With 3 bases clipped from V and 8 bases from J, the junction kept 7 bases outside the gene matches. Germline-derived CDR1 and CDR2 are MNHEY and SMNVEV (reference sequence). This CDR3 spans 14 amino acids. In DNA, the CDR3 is TGTGCCAGCAGTTTTGCGGGAGGGGATTTAACCCAGTACTTC. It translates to CASSFAGGDLTQYF.

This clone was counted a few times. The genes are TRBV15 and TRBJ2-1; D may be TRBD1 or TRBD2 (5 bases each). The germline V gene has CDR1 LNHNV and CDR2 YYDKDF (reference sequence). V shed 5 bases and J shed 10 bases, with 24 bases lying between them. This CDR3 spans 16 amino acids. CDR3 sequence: CATSPLIWGSEGEQFF. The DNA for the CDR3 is TGTGCCACCAGCCCATTGATTTGGGGGAGTGAGGGGGAGCAGTTCTTC.

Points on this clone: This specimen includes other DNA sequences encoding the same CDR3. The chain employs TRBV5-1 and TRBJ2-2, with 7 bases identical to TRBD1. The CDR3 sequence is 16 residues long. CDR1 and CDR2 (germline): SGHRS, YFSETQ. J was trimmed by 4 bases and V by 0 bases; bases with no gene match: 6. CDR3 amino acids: CASSLEGARGTGELFF. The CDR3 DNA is TGCGCCAGCAGCTTGGAGGGGGCGCGAGGCACCGGGGAGCTGTTTTTT. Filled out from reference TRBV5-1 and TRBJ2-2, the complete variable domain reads KAGVTQTPRYLIKTRGQQVTLSCSPISGHRSVSWYQQTPGQGLQFLFEYFSETQRNKGNFPGRFSGRQFSNSRSEMNVSTLELGDSALYLCASSLEGARGTGELFFGEGSRLTVL.

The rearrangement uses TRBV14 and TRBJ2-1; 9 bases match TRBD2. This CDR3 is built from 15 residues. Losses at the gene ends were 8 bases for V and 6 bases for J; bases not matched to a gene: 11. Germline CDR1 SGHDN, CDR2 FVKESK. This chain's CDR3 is CASLIGLAGPNEQFF. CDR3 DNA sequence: TGTGCCAGCCTAATAGGGCTAGCGGGACCCAATGAGCAGTTCTTC.

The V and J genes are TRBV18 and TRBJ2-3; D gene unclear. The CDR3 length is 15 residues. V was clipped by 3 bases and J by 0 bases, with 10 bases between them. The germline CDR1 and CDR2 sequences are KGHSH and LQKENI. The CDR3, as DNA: TGTGCCAGCTCACCGGGCAGCCCCAGCACAGATACGCAGTATTTT. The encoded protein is CASSPGSPSTDTQYF.

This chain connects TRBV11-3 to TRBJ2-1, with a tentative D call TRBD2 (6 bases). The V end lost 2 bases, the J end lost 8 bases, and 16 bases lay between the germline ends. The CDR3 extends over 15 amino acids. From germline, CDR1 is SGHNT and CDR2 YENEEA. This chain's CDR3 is CASSLLGGRGDEQFF. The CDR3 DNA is TGTGCCAGCAGCTTACTGGGGGGTCGAGGGGATGAGCAGTTCTTC.

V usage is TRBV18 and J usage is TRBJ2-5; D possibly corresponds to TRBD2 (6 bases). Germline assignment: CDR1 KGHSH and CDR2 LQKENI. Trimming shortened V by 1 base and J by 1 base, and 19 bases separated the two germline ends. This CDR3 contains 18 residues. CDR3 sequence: CASSPRIVSGGVQETQYF. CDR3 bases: TGTGCCAGCTCACCACGGATTGTTTCGGGCGGGGTCCAAGAGACCCAGTACTTC.

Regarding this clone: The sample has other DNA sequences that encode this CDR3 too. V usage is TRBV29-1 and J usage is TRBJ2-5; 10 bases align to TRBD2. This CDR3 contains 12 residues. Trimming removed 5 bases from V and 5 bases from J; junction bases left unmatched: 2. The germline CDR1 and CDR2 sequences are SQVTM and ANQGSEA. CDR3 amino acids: CSVLAGAETQYF. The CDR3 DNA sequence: TGCAGCGTTCTAGCGGGAGCGGAGACCCAGTACTTC.